This T cell receptor (beta chain) is drawn from a study of cytomegalovirus exposure and HLA in healthy donors. Notes on the study in general: What was likely a sequencing artifact was a cluster of highly shared sequence variants. An assumption of roughly uniform sequencing depth across donors underlay the presence/absence analyses.

Primers included in the PCR were 60 Vbeta and 13 Jbeta primers. Repertoires were generated with immunoSEQ multiplex PCR, while TCRdb's copy carries only in-frame clones and drops some. The sample includes 180,000 or so clones, roughly 77% seen only once; the top ten take 2% to 2.5%. As to this clone: Its antigen remains unknown.

The CDR3 runs 11 residues. CDR1 is SNHLY, CDR2 FYNNEI, per germline. V was clipped by 3 bases and J by 10 bases; unmatched bases: 2. The sequencing input was PBMCs. This sequence was found in a woman in her 30s in good health and CMV-seropositive. This sequence joins TRBV2 and TRBJ2-5, with 7 nucleotides matching TRBD2. The CDR3 DNA is TGTGCCAGCAGTGATGGGGGGGTCCAGTACTTC. This encodes CASSDGGVQYF.